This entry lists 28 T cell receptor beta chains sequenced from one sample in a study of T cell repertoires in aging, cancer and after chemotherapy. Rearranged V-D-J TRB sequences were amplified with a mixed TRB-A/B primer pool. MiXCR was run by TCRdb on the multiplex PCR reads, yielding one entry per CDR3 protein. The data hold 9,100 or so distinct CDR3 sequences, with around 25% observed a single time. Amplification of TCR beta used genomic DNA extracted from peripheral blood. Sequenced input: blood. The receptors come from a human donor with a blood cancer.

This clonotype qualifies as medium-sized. Written as DNA, the CDR3 is TGTGCCAGCAGTGTCCTACTAGCGGGGGCAGGCAATGAGCAGTTCTTC. It is translated as CASSVLLAGAGNEQFF. The V and J genes are TRBV27 and TRBJ2-1, with TRBD2 matching 11 bases. CDR3 length equals 16 residues. V trimming: 5 bases; J trimming: 6 bases; junction bases outside the gene matches: 9. Per germline, CDR1 MNHEY and CDR2 SMNVEV (reference sequence).

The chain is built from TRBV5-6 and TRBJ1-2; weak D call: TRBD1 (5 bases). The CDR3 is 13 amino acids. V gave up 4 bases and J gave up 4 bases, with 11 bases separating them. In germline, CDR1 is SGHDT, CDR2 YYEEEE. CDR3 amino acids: CASSETALYGYTF. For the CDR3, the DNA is TGTGCCAGCAGCGAGACAGCTCTCTATGGCTACACCTTC.

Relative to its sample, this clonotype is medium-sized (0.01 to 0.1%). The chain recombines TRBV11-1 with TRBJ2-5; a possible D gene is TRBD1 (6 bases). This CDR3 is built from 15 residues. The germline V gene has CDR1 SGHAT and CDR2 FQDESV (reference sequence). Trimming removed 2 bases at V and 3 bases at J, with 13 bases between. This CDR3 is CASSLQGYEKETQYF. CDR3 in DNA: TGTGCCAGCAGCTTACAGGGGTACGAAAAAGAGACCCAGTACTTC.

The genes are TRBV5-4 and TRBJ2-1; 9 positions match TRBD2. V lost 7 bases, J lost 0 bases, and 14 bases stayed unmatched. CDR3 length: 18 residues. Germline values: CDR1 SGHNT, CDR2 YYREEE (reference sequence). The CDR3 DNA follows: TGTGCCAGCTCCCGAGGAGCGGGGGGCTTTAGCTCCTACAATGAGCAGTTCTTC. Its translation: CASSRGAGGFSSYNEQFF.

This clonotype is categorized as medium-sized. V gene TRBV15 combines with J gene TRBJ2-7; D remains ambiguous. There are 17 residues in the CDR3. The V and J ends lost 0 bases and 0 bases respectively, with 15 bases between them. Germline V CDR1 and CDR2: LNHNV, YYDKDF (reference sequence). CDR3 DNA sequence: TGTGCCACCAGCAGAGATGAGGCGCGGCCATCCTCCTACGAGCAGTACTTC. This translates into CATSRDEARPSSYEQYF.

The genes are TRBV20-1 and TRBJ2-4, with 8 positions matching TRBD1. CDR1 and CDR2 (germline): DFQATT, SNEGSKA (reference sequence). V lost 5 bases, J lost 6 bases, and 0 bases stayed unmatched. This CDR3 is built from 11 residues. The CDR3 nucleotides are TGCAGTGCTGACAGGGGAAACATTCAGTACTTC. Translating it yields CSADRGNIQYF.

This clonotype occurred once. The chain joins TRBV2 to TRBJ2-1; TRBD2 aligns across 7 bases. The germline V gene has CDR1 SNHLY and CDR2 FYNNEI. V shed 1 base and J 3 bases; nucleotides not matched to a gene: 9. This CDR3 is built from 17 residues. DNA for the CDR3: TGTGCCAGCAGTGAAGATCAGACTAGCAGCTTCTACAATGAGCAGTTCTTC. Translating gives CASSEDQTSSFYNEQFF.

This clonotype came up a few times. CDR3 nucleotide sequence: TGTGCCAGCCTGGCTTTCCTTAGCAATCAGCCCCAGCATTTT. Amino acid sequence: CASLAFLSNQPQHF. V and J are TRBV6-2 or TRBV6-3 and TRBJ1-5; D not resolved. In germline, CDR1 is MNHEY, CDR2 SVGEGT. Trimming pared 8 bases from V and 0 bases from J, leaving 11 bases between. The CDR3 sequence is 14 residues long.

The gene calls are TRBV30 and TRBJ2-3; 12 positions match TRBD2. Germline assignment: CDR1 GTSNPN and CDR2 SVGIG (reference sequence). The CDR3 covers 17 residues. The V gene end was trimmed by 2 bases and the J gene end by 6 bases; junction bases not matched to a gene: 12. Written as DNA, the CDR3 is TGTGCCTGGAGTCCGCAGGGGGCTAGCGGGAGGGCCGATACGCAGTATTTT. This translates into CAWSPQGASGRADTQYF.

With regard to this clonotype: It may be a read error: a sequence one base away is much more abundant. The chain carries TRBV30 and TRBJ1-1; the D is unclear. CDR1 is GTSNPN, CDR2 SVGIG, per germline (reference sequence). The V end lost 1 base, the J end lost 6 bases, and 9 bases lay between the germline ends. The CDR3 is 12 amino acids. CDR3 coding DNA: TGTGCCTGGAGTGACTTGCCAGCTGAAGCTTTCTTT. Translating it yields CAWSDLPAEAFF.

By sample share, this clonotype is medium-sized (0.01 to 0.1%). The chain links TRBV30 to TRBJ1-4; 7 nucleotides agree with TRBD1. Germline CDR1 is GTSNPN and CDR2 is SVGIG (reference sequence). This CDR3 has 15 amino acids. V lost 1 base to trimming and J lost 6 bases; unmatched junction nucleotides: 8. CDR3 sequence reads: CAWSERGRVDEKLFF. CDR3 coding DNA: TGTGCCTGGAGTGAGAGGGGGCGCGTGGATGAAAAACTGTTTTTT. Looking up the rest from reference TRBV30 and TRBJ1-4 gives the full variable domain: SQTIHQWPATLVQPVGSPLSLECTVEGTSNPNLYWYRQAAGRGLQLLFYSVGIGQISSEVPQNLSASRPQDRQFILSSKKLLLSDSGFYLCAWSERGRVDEKLFFGSGTQLSVL.

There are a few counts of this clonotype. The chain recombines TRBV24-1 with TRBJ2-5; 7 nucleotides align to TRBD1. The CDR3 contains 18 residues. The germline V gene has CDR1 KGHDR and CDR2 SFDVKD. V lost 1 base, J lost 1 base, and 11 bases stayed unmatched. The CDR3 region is CATSDFGTAEEFQETQYF. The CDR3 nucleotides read TGTGCCACCAGTGATTTCGGGACAGCAGAAGAGTTCCAAGAGACCCAGTACTTC.

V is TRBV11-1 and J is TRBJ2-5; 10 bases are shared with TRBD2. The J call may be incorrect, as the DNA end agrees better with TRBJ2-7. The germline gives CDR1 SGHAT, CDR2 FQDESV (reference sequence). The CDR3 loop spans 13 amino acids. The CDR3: CASSLTSGSEQYF. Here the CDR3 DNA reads TGTGCCAGCAGCCTGACTAGCGGGTCCGAGCAGTACTTC.

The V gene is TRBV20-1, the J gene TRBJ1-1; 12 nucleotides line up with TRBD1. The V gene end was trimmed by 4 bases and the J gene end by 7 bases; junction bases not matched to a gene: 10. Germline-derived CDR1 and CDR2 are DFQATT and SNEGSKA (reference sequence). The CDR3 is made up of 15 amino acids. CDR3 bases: TGCAGTGCTACGCCGGGACAGGGGGCAATGGGTGAAGCTTTCTTT. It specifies CSATPGQGAMGEAFF.

The CDR3 here is CASSNWTEGETEAFF. As DNA, the CDR3 is TGTGCCAGCAGCAATTGGACAGAGGGGGAAACTGAAGCTTTCTTT. The chain uses TRBV7-2 and TRBJ1-1; tentative D call: TRBD1 (6 bases). From germline, CDR1 is SGHTA and CDR2 FQGNSA. Trimming pared 5 bases from V and 5 bases from J, leaving 18 bases between. This CDR3 spans 15 amino acids.

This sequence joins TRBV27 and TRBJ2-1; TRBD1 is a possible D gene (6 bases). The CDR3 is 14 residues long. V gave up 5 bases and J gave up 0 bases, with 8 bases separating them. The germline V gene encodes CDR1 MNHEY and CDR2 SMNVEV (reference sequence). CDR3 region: CASSQGSSYNEQFF. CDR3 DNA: TGTGCCAGCAGTCAGGGGAGCTCCTACAATGAGCAGTTCTTC.

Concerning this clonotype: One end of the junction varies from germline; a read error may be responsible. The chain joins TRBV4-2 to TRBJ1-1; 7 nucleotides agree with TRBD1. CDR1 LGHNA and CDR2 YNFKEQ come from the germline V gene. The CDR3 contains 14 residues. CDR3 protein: CASSQGVGTAEAFF. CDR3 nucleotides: TGCGCCAGCAGCCAAGGCGTAGGGACAGCTGAAGCTTTCTTT.

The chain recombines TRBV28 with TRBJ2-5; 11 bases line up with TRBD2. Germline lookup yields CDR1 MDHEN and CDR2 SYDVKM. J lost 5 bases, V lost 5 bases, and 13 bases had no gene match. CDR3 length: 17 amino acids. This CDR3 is CASSPPSSSGRVETQYF. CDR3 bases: TGTGCCAGCAGTCCTCCCTCGAGTAGCGGGAGGGTGGAGACCCAGTACTTC.

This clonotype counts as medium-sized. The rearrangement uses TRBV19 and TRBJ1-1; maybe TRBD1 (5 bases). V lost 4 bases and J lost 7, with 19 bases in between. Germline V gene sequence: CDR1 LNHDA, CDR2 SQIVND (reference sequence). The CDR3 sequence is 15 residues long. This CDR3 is CASSTPTASGDEAFF. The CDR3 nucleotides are TGTGCCAGTAGTACCCCGACAGCAAGCGGTGATGAAGCTTTCTTT. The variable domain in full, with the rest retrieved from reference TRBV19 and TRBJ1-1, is DGGITQSPKYLFRKEGQNVTLSCEQNLNHDAMYWYRQDPGQGLRLIYYSQIVNDFQKGDIAEGYSVSREKKESFPLTVTSAQKNPTAFYLCASSTPTASGDEAFFGQGTRLTVV.

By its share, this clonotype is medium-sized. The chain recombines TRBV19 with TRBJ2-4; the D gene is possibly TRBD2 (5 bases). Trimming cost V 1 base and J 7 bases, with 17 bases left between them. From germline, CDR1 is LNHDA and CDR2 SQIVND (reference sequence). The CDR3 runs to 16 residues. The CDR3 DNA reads TGTGCCAGTAGTATAGTCGCAGGAGCTGGGGAGAACATTCAGTACTTC. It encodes CASSIVAGAGENIQYF.

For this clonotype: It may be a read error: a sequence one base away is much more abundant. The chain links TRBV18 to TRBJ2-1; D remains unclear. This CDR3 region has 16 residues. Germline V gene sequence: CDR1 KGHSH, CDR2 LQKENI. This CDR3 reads CASSPLRQAVYNEPFF. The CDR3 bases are TGTGCCAGCTCACCACTTCGGCAGGCCGTTTACAATGAGCCGTTCTTC.

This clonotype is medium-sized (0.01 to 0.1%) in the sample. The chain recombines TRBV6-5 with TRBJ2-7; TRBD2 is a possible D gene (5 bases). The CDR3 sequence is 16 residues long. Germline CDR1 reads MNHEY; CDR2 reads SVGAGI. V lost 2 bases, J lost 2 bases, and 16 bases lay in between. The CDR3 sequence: CASSYGDSGSPYEQYF. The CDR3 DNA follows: TGTGCCAGCAGTTACGGAGACTCGGGGAGCCCCTACGAGCAGTACTTC.

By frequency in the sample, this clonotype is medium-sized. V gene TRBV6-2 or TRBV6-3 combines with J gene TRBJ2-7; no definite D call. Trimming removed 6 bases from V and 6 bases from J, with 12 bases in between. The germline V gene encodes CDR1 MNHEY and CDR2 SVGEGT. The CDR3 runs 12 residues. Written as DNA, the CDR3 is TGTGCCAGCAGGTTTGGGTCTTCCGAGCAGTACTTC. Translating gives CASRFGSSEQYF.

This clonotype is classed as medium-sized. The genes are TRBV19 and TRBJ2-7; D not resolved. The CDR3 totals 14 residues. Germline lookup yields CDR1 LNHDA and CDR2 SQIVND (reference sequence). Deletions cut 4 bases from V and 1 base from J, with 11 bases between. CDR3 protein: CASSSRTGSYEQYF. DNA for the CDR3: TGTGCCAGTAGTAGCCGGACCGGGTCCTACGAGCAGTACTTC.

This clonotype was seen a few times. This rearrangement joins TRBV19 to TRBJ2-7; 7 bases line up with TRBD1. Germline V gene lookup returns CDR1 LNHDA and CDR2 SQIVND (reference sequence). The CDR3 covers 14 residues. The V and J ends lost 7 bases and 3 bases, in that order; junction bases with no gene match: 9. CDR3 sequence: CASKQGYGGYEQYF. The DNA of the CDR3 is TGTGCCAGTAAACAGGGGTACGGAGGCTACGAGCAGTACTTC.

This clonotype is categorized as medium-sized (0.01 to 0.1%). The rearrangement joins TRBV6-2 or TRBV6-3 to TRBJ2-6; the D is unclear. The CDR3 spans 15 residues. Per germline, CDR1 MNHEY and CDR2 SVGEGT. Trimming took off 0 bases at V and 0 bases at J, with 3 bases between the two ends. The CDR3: CASSYSGSGANVLTF. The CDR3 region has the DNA TGTGCCAGCAGTTACTCGGGCTCTGGGGCCAACGTCCTGACTTTC.

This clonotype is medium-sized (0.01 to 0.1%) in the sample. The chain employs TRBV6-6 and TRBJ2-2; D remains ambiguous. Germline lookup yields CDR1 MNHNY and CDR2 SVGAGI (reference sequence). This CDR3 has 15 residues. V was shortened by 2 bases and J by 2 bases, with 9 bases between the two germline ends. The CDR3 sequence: CASSYGWGNTGELFF. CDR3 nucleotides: TGTGCCAGCAGTTACGGGTGGGGAAACACCGGGGAGCTGTTTTTT.

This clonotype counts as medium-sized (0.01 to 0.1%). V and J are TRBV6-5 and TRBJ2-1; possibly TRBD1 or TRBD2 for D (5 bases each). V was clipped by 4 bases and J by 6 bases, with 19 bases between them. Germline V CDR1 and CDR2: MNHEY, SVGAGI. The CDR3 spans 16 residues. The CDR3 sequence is CASSSQGPTGINEQFF. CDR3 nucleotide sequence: TGTGCCAGCAGTTCCCAGGGACCCACGGGTATCAATGAGCAGTTCTTC.